The clone carrying this T cell receptor (beta chain) turned up a few times. As yet, its antigen is unknown. The source of the sample is a study of beta chain features in type 1 diabetes. Study outcomes and limitations: Amplification by PCR could prefer shorter templates, with the same effect in patients and controls.

Sequenced material consisted of expressed TCRB transcripts (all of the isolated RNA was reverse transcribed). Profiled with immunoSEQ multiplex PCR; TCRdb holds only in-frame clones, not every one. The table lists 350,000 to 450,000 clones, around 16% of them singletons, with approximately 0.019% in the top ten. Losses at the gene ends were 4 bases for V and 5 bases for J; bases not matched to a gene: 8. Germline V lookup: CDR1 MDHEN, CDR2 SYDVKM. This CDR3 is built from 16 residues. Sorting gave populations that all exceeded 98% purity. The gene calls are TRBV28 and TRBJ2-1, with 10 bases lining up with TRBD2. The sequenced sample was naive CD4+ T cells from blood. The receptor was derived from a woman between 18 and 29 years old in good health. As DNA, the CDR3 is TGTGCCAGCAGTTCCTCCGGAGCGGGAGGGAACAATGAGCAGTTCTTC. Protein sequence: CASSSSGAGGNNEQFF.